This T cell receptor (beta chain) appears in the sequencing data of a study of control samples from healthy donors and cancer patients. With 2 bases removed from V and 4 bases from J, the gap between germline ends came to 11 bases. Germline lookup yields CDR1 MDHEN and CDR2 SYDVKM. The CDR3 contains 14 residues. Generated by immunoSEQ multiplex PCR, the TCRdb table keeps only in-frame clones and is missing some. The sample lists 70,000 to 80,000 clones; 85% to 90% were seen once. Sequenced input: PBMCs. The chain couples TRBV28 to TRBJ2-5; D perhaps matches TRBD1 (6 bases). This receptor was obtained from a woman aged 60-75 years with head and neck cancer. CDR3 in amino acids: CASSLKGGVETQYF. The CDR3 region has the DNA TGTGCCAGCAGTTTAAAAGGGGGAGTAGAGACCCAGTACTTC.